Presented here are 26 T cell receptor beta chains from one specimen sequenced in a study of T cell therapy after organ transplantation. Time point reported: 20-29 weeks after completion of therapy. Sequencing used immunoSEQ multiplex PCR; TCRdb keeps in-frame clones, though not all of them. The data show about 18,000 clones, approximately 85% seen once. Antigens for these TCRs are unknown. Sequenced material: CD8+ T cells from blood, taken after autologous CMV-specific T cell therapy. The receptors shown here come from a human patient who had received a solid organ transplant and had CMV disease. Part of the T cells may come from the graft donor.

This rearrangement joins TRBV11-1 to TRBJ2-2; a possible D gene is TRBD1 (6 bases). CDR3 length: 17 residues. Trimming took 5 bases from V and 5 from J, leaving 21 bases between them. Germline lookup yields CDR1 SGHAT and CDR2 FQDESV (reference sequence). DNA for the CDR3: TGTGCCAGCAGCCACGAGGACAGCGCGGTTATGACCGGGGAGCTGTTTTTT. It specifies CASSHEDSAVMTGELFF.

J is TRBJ2-5 and V is TRBV30, with TRBD1 matching over 7 bases. V shed 1 base, J shed 2 bases, and the junction held 4 bases outside the gene matches. CDR1 is GTSNPN, CDR2 SVGIG, per germline (reference sequence). The CDR3 length is 14 residues. CDR3 bases: TGTGCCTGGAGTGGCTTGGGACAGCAAGAGACCCAGTACTTC. Residues: CAWSGLGQQETQYF.

This clone was seen only a few times. V is TRBV19 and J is TRBJ2-1; TRBD1 agrees at 11 bases. Trimming at V came to 3 bases and at J to 9 bases, leaving 7 bases not matched to a gene. Germline V gene data show CDR1 as LNHDA and CDR2 as SQIVND (reference sequence). The CDR3 is 15 amino acids. CDR3 DNA: TGTGCCAGTAGTATCTCGGGACAGGGGGTTATTGAGCAGTTCTTC. Its protein product is CASSISGQGVIEQFF.

The chain recombines TRBV2 with TRBJ1-1; D is possibly TRBD1 (6 bases). CDR3 length: 12 residues. Trimming stripped 7 bases from V and 6 bases from J, with 12 bases between. The germline CDR1 and CDR2 sequences are SNHLY and FYNNEI. CDR3 protein: CASKDRGAEAFF. The CDR3 DNA reads as TGTGCCAGCAAGGACAGAGGGGCTGAAGCTTTCTTT. The variable domain in full, completed from reference TRBV2 and TRBJ1-1, reads EPEVTQTPSHQVTQMGQEVILRCVPISNHLYFYWYRQILGQKVEFLVSFYNNEISEKSEIFDDQFSVERPDGSNFTLKIRSTKLEDSAMYFCASKDRGAEAFFGQGTRLTVV.

V gene TRBV10-3 combines with J gene TRBJ2-1; tentative D call: TRBD2 (6 bases). The germline gives CDR1 ENHRY, CDR2 SYGVKD. There are 16 residues in the CDR3. V gave up 4 bases and J gave up 10 bases, with 23 bases separating them. CDR3 sequence: CAISAEVLNLGGEQFF. The CDR3 bases are TGTGCCATCAGTGCGGAAGTCCTTAACCTTGGAGGGGAGCAGTTCTTC.

The gene calls are TRBV19 and TRBJ2-2; TRBD2 agrees at 9 bases. V dropped 0 bases and J dropped 2; count of bases not matched to a gene: 10. Germline CDR1 reads LNHDA; CDR2 reads SQIVND (reference sequence). CDR3 length: 19 residues. DNA of the CDR3: TGTGCCAGTAGTATAGATAGAGCGGGAGGCCTTCCTAACACCGGGGAGCTGTTTTTT. Its translation is CASSIDRAGGLPNTGELFF.

The rearrangement links TRBV9 to TRBJ1-1; D unclear. The CDR3 runs 13 residues. Germline CDR1 is SGDLS and CDR2 is YYNGEE. V lost 3 bases and J lost 0, with 6 bases in between. This CDR3 is CASSASMNTEAFF. As DNA, the CDR3 is TGTGCCAGCAGCGCATCAATGAACACTGAAGCTTTCTTT.

V is TRBV9 and J is TRBJ2-3; D gene ambiguous. The V gene's germline CDR1 is SGDLS and CDR2 YYNGEE. The CDR3 runs to 14 residues. V was clipped by 4 bases and J by 4 bases, with 13 bases between them. CDR3 sequence: CASSSQARSDTQYF. The CDR3, as DNA: TGTGCCAGCAGCTCCCAAGCCCGGTCAGATACGCAGTATTTT.

The chain is built from TRBV19 and TRBJ1-1; no definite D call. The CDR3 is made up of 15 amino acids. V shed 3 bases and J shed 0 bases, with 11 bases lying between them. Germline V gene data show CDR1 as LNHDA and CDR2 as SQIVND (reference sequence). The CDR3, as DNA: TGTGCCAGTAGTATTTCGTCCCGGATGAACACTGAAGCTTTCTTT. This sequence encodes CASSISSRMNTEAFF.

The chain couples TRBV5-6 to TRBJ1-1, with 12 bases fitting TRBD1. The CDR3 sequence is 17 residues long. Germline V lookup: CDR1 SGHDT, CDR2 YYEEEE. V shed 0 bases, J shed 0 bases, and the junction held 3 bases outside the gene matches. The CDR3 bases are TGTGCCAGCAGCTTGGGGGGACAGGGGGCCCTGAACACTGAAGCTTTCTTT. Encoded protein: CASSLGGQGALNTEAFF.

CDR3 residues: CASSPTGSRETQYF. The CDR3 coding sequence is TGTGCCAGCAGCCCGACAGGGTCTAGGGAGACCCAGTACTTC. The V and J genes are TRBV7-6 and TRBJ2-5, with 7 bases matching TRBD1. Germline assignment: CDR1 SGHVS and CDR2 FNYEAQ. The ends lost 5 bases at V and 5 bases at J; junction bases unmatched: 8. The CDR3 extends over 14 amino acids.

V and J are TRBV2 and TRBJ1-1; 7 nucleotides align to TRBD1. Germline V gives CDR1 SNHLY, CDR2 FYNNEI. The CDR3 spans 16 residues. The J segment lost 5 bases and the V segment lost 4 bases, leaving 13 bases of the junction unmatched. The CDR3 loop is CASSAADGQEYTEAFF. For the CDR3, the DNA is TGTGCCAGCAGTGCAGCCGACGGACAGGAATATACTGAAGCTTTCTTT.

The chain is built from TRBV11-2 and TRBJ2-4, with D uncertain. The V gene lost 8 bases and the J gene lost 4 bases, with 6 bases spanning the gap. Looked up from germline, CDR1 is SGHAT and CDR2 is FQNNGV. The CDR3 covers 11 residues. CDR3 bases: TGTGCCAGCGGCACTAAAAACATTCAGTACTTC. It specifies CASGTKNIQYF.

By its share, this clone is medium-sized (0.01 to 0.1%). This chain links TRBV2 with TRBJ2-7; D perhaps matches TRBD2 (6 bases). Trimming pared 0 bases from V and 0 bases from J, leaving 12 bases between. Per the germline V gene, CDR1 is SNHLY and CDR2 is FYNNEI. The CDR3 has 16 residues. Here the CDR3 DNA reads TGTGCCAGCAGTGAAGCGGGGTACGGGGGCTCCTACGAGCAGTACTTC. This gives the protein CASSEAGYGGSYEQYF.

This sequence joins TRBV4-1 and TRBJ2-7, with TRBD1 matching over 8 bases. The CDR3 length is 13 residues. The V gene end was trimmed by 0 bases and the J gene end by 10 bases; junction bases not matched to a gene: 5. CDR1 is MGHRA and CDR2 is YSYEKL in the germline V gene. The CDR3 DNA reads as TGCGCCAGCAGCCAAGAGGGACAGGACGGACAGTACTTC. Its protein is CASSQEGQDGQYF.

The chain combines TRBV30 with TRBJ2-3; D uncertain. Germline assignment: CDR1 GTSNPN and CDR2 SVGIG (reference sequence). Trimming stripped 0 bases from V and 0 bases from J, with 7 bases between. The CDR3 is made up of 14 amino acids. The DNA for the CDR3 is TGTGCCTGGAGTGTTCTGGGGAGCACAGATACGCAGTATTTT. Encoded protein: CAWSVLGSTDTQYF.

V and J are TRBV4-2 and TRBJ1-4; D perhaps matches TRBD1 (5 bases). Germline CDR1 reads LGHNA; CDR2 reads YNFKEQ. V gave up 5 bases and J gave up 0 bases, with 16 bases separating them. CDR3 length: 17 amino acids. CDR3: CASSLVGQGATNEKLFF. CDR3 in DNA: TGTGCCAGCAGCTTGGTGGGGCAGGGAGCAACTAATGAAAAACTGTTTTTT.

This rearrangement joins TRBV5-6 to TRBJ1-2, with D perhaps TRBD1 (6 bases). Trimming left V 2 bases short and J 3 bases short, with 8 bases between. This CDR3 comprises 13 residues. Germline-derived CDR1 and CDR2 are SGHDT and YYEEEE. This CDR3 reads CASSLGGDYGYTF. The CDR3 DNA reads as TGTGCCAGCAGCTTAGGGGGGGACTATGGCTACACCTTC. Using reference TRBV5-6 and TRBJ1-2 for the parts outside the CDR3, the full variable domain is DAGVTQSPTHLIKTRGQQVTLRCSPKSGHDTVSWYQQALGQGPQFIFQYYEEEERQRGNFPDRFSGHQFPNYSSELNVNALLLGDSALYLCASSLGGDYGYTFGSGTRLTVV.

This rearrangement joins TRBV30 to TRBJ2-4; perhaps D is TRBD1 or TRBD2 (6 bases each). There are 18 residues in the CDR3. Germline V gene lookup returns CDR1 GTSNPN and CDR2 SVGIG (reference sequence). The V and J ends lost 5 bases and 0 bases respectively, with 23 bases between them. This CDR3 is CAWYDRRPGTLAKNIQYF. CDR3 coding DNA: TGTGCCTGGTACGACAGGAGGCCCGGGACTCTAGCCAAAAACATTCAGTACTTC.

The chain combines TRBV4-1 with TRBJ2-3; either TRBD1 or TRBD2 may fit D (5 bases each). V gave up 0 bases and J gave up 2 bases, with 12 bases separating them. There are 16 residues in the CDR3. Per the germline V gene, CDR1 is MGHRA and CDR2 is YSYEKL. The CDR3, as DNA: TGCGCCAGCAGCCAAGACACGGGGCTAGACACAGATACGCAGTATTTT. Translation: CASSQDTGLDTDTQYF.

This clone was seen a single time. The V and J genes are TRBV21-1 and TRBJ2-5; TRBD1 is the table's D call and was not checked against the DNA. TRBV21-1 is a listed pseudogene. The CDR3 is made up of 16 amino acids. The CDR3 coding sequence is TGTGCCAGCAGCAAAACACAAGGGACAGATGAAGAGACCCAGTACTTC. Residues: CASSKTQGTDEETQYF.

The chain couples TRBV2 to TRBJ1-5; D gene ambiguous. The CDR3 loop spans 14 amino acids. Germline V lookup: CDR1 SNHLY, CDR2 FYNNEI. V lost 4 bases to trimming and J lost 4 bases, with 11 bases between them. The CDR3 is CASSVFQSNQPQHF. The DNA for the CDR3 is TGTGCCAGCAGTGTTTTTCAGTCTAATCAGCCCCAGCATTTT. The variable domain in full, completed from reference TRBV2 and TRBJ1-5, reads EPEVTQTPSHQVTQMGQEVILRCVPISNHLYFYWYRQILGQKVEFLVSFYNNEISEKSEIFDDQFSVERPDGSNFTLKIRSTKLEDSAMYFCASSVFQSNQPQHFGDGTRLSIL.

This sequence joins TRBV2 and TRBJ1-1; TRBD1 might be the D (5 bases). Germline V gene lookup returns CDR1 SNHLY and CDR2 FYNNEI. The CDR3 covers 11 residues. Between the trimmed V and J ends, which lost 10 bases and 8 bases, there was a span of 14 bases. The CDR3 sequence is CAIRLGAEAFF. CDR3 nucleotide sequence: TGTGCCATCCGGTTAGGGGCGGAAGCTTTCTTT.

This sequence joins TRBV19 and TRBJ2-3; the match to TRBD1 covers 9 bases. The CDR3 spans 15 residues. J lost 4 bases, V lost 3 bases, and 5 bases had no gene match. Germline V gene lookup returns CDR1 LNHDA and CDR2 SQIVND (reference sequence). The CDR3: CASSIAGTGPDTQYF. CDR3 sequence (DNA): TGTGCCAGTAGTATCGCCGGGACAGGGCCAGATACGCAGTATTTT.

The chain joins TRBV6-5 to TRBJ2-5; 7 bases fit TRBD1. The CDR3 is made up of 14 amino acids. Germline values: CDR1 MNHEY, CDR2 SVGAGI. With 6 bases clipped from V and 5 bases from J, the junction kept 9 bases outside the gene matches. Here the CDR3 reads CASSQQGWVETQYF. The CDR3 DNA reads as TGTGCCAGCAGCCAACAGGGGTGGGTTGAGACCCAGTACTTC.

V gene TRBV30 combines with J gene TRBJ2-1; D assignment may be TRBD1 or TRBD2 (5 bases each). The V gene lost 5 bases and the J gene lost 9 bases, with 17 bases spanning the gap. This CDR3 has 13 residues. Germline loops: CDR1 GTSNPN, CDR2 SVGIG (reference sequence). In nucleotides, the CDR3 is TGTGCCTGGTCCCCGGGACCACCCGGTGAGCAGTTCTTC. Translated: CAWSPGPPGEQFF. The variable domain in full, completed from reference TRBV30 and TRBJ2-1, reads SQTIHQWPATLVQPVGSPLSLECTVEGTSNPNLYWYRQAAGRGLQLLFYSVGIGQISSEVPQNLSASRPQDRQFILSSKKLLLSDSGFYLCAWSPGPPGEQFFGPGTRLTVL.